The rows below give T cell receptor beta chains drawn from one sample of a study of T cell clones after liver transplantation. Assay used: immunoSEQ multiplex PCR; TCRdb lists only in-frame clones, some missing. Among about 58,000 clones, approximately 70% were seen once, and the ten largest hold approximately 2.6%. Specimen: CD4+ T cells from blood, collected at the approximately 16-month timepoint. These receptors were collected from a human patient who received a liver transplant. Certain T cells may be donor cells from the graft. Each CDR3 is given with its conserved first and last residue. The D gene is left open where the match is weak. Expanded clones get a size class; other rows say once, few or many, or leave the size out.

cdr3_nt: TGTGCCAGCAGCTTAGGGGACTACGAGCAGTACTTC
cdr3_aa: CASSLGDYEQYF
v_call: TRBV11-2
clone_size: -
d_call: -
j_call: TRBJ2-7

cdr3_nt: TGTGCCAGCAGCATCGGGACAGGGTCTGGAAACACCATATATTTT
cdr3_aa: CASSIGTGSGNTIYF
v_call: TRBV9
clone_size: -
d_call: TRBD1
j_call: TRBJ1-3

cdr3_nt: TGCGCCAGTGGCCGGGAAGAGACCCAGTACTTC
cdr3_aa: CASGREETQYF
v_call: TRBV5-1
clone_size: -
d_call: -
j_call: TRBJ2-5

cdr3_nt: TGTGCCAGCACCACCCATGGGGCCTCCTACAATGAGCAGTTCTTC
cdr3_aa: CASTTHGASYNEQFF
v_call: TRBV5-8
clone_size: -
d_call: -
j_call: TRBJ2-1

cdr3_nt: TGCGCCAGCAGCTTTGGGACACCTCAAGAGACCCAGTACTTC
cdr3_aa: CASSFGTPQETQYF
v_call: TRBV5-1
clone_size: -
d_call: -
j_call: TRBJ2-5

cdr3_nt: TGTGCCAGCAGTGCAATCGTCGCGGGCAGCTCCTACAATGAGCAGTTCTTC
cdr3_aa: CASSAIVAGSSYNEQFF
v_call: TRBV6-1
clone_size: -
d_call: -
j_call: TRBJ2-1

cdr3_nt: TGTGCCAGCAGCTTCAAAGCGGGAGGATCGGGGGATACGCAGTATTTT
cdr3_aa: CASSFKAGGSGDTQYF
v_call: TRBV7-2
clone_size: -
d_call: TRBD2
j_call: TRBJ2-3

cdr3_nt: TGCGCCAGCAGCGAGCAGACGACAGGAAGAGAGGGCTACACCTTC
cdr3_aa: CASSEQTTGREGYTF
v_call: TRBV5-1
clone_size: -
d_call: -
j_call: TRBJ1-2

cdr3_nt: TGTGCCAGCAGTTTACTCCTTTATGAGCAGTTCTTC
cdr3_aa: CASSLLLYEQFF
v_call: TRBV28
clone_size: -
d_call: -
j_call: TRBJ2-1

cdr3_nt: TGTGCCTGGGTTAACACTGAAGCTTTCTTT
cdr3_aa: CAWVNTEAFF
v_call: TRBV30
clone_size: -
d_call: -
j_call: TRBJ1-1

cdr3_nt: TGTGCCAGCAGTAGTAAAGGACGCCCGAACACTGAAGCTTTCTTT
cdr3_aa: CASSSKGRPNTEAFF
v_call: TRBV6-1
clone_size: few
d_call: -
j_call: TRBJ1-1

cdr3_nt: TGCGCCAGCAGCCAAGAGGACCTGGGACCTTCGACCATATCCTACGAGCAGTACTTC
cdr3_aa: CASSQEDLGPSTISYEQYF
v_call: TRBV4-1
clone_size: -
d_call: -
j_call: TRBJ2-7

cdr3_nt: TGTGCCAGCAGTTTGTTGAGTAGCACAGATACGCAGTATTTT
cdr3_aa: CASSLLSSTDTQYF
v_call: TRBV27
clone_size: -
d_call: -
j_call: TRBJ2-3

cdr3_nt: TGCGCCAGCAGCCAAGGGGTGGTGGGGGTAGAGACCCAGTACTTC
cdr3_aa: CASSQGVVGVETQYF
v_call: TRBV4-1
clone_size: once
d_call: -
j_call: TRBJ2-5

cdr3_nt: TGTGCCAGTAGTACAGGGGATCAGCCCCAGCATTTT
cdr3_aa: CASSTGDQPQHF
v_call: TRBV19
clone_size: -
d_call: -
j_call: TRBJ1-5

cdr3_nt: TGCGCCAGCTCCGAGGGCCCCGTCCCTGAAGCTTTCTTT
cdr3_aa: CASSEGPVPEAFF
v_call: TRBV5-1
clone_size: -
d_call: -
j_call: TRBJ1-1

cdr3_nt: TGCGCCAGCAGTGAAATCAGGGGGAACACCGGGGAGCTGTTTTTT
cdr3_aa: CASSEIRGNTGELFF
v_call: TRBV10-1
clone_size: -
d_call: -
j_call: TRBJ2-2

cdr3_nt: TGTGCCAGCAGTTTTAGAGGGGGGGCAGATACGCAGTATTTT
cdr3_aa: CASSFRGGADTQYF
v_call: TRBV28
clone_size: once
d_call: -
j_call: TRBJ2-3

cdr3_nt: TGTGCCAGCAGTTTATTGGGACAGGGTAGGGACCAAGAGACCCAGTACTTC
cdr3_aa: CASSLLGQGRDQETQYF
v_call: TRBV27
clone_size: few
d_call: TRBD1
j_call: TRBJ2-5